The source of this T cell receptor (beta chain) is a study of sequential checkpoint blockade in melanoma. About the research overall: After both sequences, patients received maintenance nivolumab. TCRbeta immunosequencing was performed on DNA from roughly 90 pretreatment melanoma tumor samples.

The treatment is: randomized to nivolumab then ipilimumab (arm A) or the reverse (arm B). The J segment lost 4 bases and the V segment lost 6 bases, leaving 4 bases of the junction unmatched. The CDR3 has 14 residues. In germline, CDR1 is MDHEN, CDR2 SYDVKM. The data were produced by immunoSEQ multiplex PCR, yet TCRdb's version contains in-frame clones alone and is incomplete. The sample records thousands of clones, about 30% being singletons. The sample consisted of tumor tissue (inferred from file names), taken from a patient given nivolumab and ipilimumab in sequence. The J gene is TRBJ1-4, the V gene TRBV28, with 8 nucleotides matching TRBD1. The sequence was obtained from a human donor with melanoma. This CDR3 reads CASSLTGGNEKLFF. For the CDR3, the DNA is TGTGCCAGCAGCCTAACAGGGGGTAATGAAAAACTGTTTTTT.